These 6 T cell receptor beta chains came from one sample sequenced in a study of blood T cells in healthy people across ages. Through a sample-barcoded 5' primer and a J-beta primer mix, a second PCR was run for roughly 7 to 11 cycles. Via MiXCR, TCRdb re-called the 5' RACE reads, giving one row per CDR3 protein. The data hold 600,000 or so distinct CDR3 sequences, with roughly 30% observed a single time. The source material was blood. Receptors were obtained from a woman aged 80 or over in good health.

The genes are TRBV7-9 and TRBJ2-1; 12 bases line up with TRBD2. The CDR3 extends over 18 amino acids. The J segment lost 1 base and the V segment lost 7 bases, leaving 11 bases of the junction unmatched. Per germline, CDR1 SEHNR and CDR2 FQNEAQ (reference sequence). In DNA, the CDR3 is TGTGCCAGCACCTCTAGCGGGGGGGCGGGACCTTCCTACAATGAGCAGTTCTTC. This encodes CASTSSGGAGPSYNEQFF.

This clonotype occurred a few times. Since a much larger clone is just one base distant, this may be a read error. CDR3 nucleotide sequence: TGTGCCAGCAGCTTAAGTTTAGCGGAGTGGGGAGGGACCCAGTTCTTC. Translation: CASSLSLAEWGGTQFF. The chain is built from TRBV7-2 and TRBJ2-1; 7 positions agree with TRBD2. Germline V gives CDR1 SGHTA, CDR2 FQGNSA. V lost 2 bases to trimming and J lost 13 bases; unmatched junction nucleotides: 17. This CDR3 spans 16 amino acids.

Note on this clonotype: Given a much more abundant clone one base away, this may be a read error. The V and J genes are TRBV20-1 and TRBJ2-7, with D uncertain. CDR1 and CDR2 (germline): DFQATT, SNEGSKA (reference sequence). The CDR3 length is 12 residues. As DNA, the CDR3 is TGCAGTGCTTTCCGGAACTCCTACGAGCACTACTTC. Its translation is CSAFRNSYEHYF.

Here the CDR3 reads CASSLASPGPNYEQYF. The CDR3, as DNA: TGTGCCAGCAGCTTAGCTTCCCCGGGACCTAATTACGAGCAGTACTTC. V is TRBV7-2 and J is TRBJ2-7, with D tentatively TRBD1 or TRBD2 (5 bases each). Germline lookup yields CDR1 SGHTA and CDR2 FQGNSA. Trimming removed 0 bases at V and 4 bases at J, with 16 bases between. The CDR3 consists of 16 residues.

The sample holds many counts of this clonotype. The chain links TRBV27 to TRBJ2-7, with D possibly being TRBD2 (6 bases). CDR1 and CDR2 from the germline V gene are MNHEY and SMNVEV (reference sequence). The CDR3 extends over 14 amino acids. V lost 3 bases, J lost 5 bases, and 14 bases lay in between. This CDR3 reads CASSFGGVSDEQYF. The CDR3, as DNA: TGTGCCAGCAGTTTTGGCGGGGTAAGCGACGAGCAGTACTTC.

This clonotype has a count of ten or more. This chain links TRBV6-1 with TRBJ2-3, with D maybe TRBD1 (5 bases). Trimming left V 8 bases short and J 0 bases short, with 18 bases between. The germline gives CDR1 MNHNS, CDR2 SASEGT. This CDR3 spans 16 amino acids. The CDR3 DNA follows: TGTGCCAGCGGGGCCGCACCCCCTGCTAGCACAGATACGCAGTATTTT. Its protein product is CASGAAPPASTDTQYF.